This TCR beta chain was profiled in a study of glioma-infiltrating T cells after dendritic cell vaccination. Trimming at V came to 5 bases and at J to 3 bases, leaving 4 bases not matched to a gene. There are 14 residues in the CDR3. The germline gives CDR1 SGHAT, CDR2 FQDESV (reference sequence). TCRdb's copy holds only in-frame clones and misses some; the assay was immunoSEQ multiplex PCR. The profile shows 95,000 or so clones, more than 75% of them singletons. V gene TRBV11-1 combines with J gene TRBJ1-2; 9 bases agree with TRBD1. Sample: blood, taken before dendritic cell vaccination. The source of this sequence is a human donor with glioblastoma. CDR3 nucleotide sequence: TGTGCCAGCAGCCACGGGACAGGGTACTATGGCTACACCTTC. Encoded protein: CASSHGTGYYGYTF.